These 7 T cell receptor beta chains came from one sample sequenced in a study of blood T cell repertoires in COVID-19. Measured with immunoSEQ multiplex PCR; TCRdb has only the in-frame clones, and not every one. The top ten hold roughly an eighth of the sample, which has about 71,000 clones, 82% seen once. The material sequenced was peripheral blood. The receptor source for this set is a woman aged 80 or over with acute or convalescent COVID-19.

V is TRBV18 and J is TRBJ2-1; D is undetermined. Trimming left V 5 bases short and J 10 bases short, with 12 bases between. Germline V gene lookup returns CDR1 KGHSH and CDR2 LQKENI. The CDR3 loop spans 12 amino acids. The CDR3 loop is CASSIWSREQFF. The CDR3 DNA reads TGTGCCAGCTCAATCTGGTCCAGGGAGCAGTTCTTC.

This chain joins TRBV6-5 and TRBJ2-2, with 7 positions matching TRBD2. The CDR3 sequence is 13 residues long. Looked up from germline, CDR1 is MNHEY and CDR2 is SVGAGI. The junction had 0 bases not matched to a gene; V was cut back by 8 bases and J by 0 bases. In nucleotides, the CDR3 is TGTGCCAGCGGGACTACGAACACCGGGGAGCTGTTTTTT. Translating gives CASGTTNTGELFF.

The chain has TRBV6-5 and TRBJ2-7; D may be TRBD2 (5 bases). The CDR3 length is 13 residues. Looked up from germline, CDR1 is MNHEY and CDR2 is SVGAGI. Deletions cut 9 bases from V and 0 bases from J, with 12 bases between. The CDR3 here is CASSDGLSYEQYF. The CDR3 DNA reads TGTGCCAGTTCGGACGGACTCTCCTACGAGCAGTACTTC.

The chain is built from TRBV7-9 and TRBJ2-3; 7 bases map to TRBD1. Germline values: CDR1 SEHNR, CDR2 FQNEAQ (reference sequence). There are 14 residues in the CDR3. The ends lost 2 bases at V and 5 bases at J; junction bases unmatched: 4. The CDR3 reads CASSLSQGVDTQYF. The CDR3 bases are TGTGCCAGCAGCTTATCTCAGGGGGTAGATACGCAGTATTTT.

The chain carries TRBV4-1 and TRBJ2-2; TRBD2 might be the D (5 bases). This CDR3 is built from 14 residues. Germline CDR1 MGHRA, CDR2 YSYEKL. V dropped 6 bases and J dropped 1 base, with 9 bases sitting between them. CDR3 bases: TGCGCCAGCAGAACTAGTAGGAACACCGGGGAGCTGTTTTTT. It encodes CASRTSRNTGELFF.

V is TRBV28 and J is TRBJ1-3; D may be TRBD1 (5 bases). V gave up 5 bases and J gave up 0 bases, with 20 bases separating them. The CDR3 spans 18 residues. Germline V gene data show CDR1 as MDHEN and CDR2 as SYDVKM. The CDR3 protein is CASSPQIGHQYSGNTIYF. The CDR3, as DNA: TGTGCCAGCAGTCCTCAAATCGGACACCAGTACTCTGGAAACACCATATATTTT.

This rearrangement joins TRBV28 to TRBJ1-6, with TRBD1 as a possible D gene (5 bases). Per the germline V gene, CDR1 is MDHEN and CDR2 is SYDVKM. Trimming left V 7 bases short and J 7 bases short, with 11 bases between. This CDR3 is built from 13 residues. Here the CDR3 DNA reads TGTGCCAGCAACACAGGATCCAATTCACCCCTCCACTTT. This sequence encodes CASNTGSNSPLHF.